The clone carrying this T cell receptor (beta chain) was seen only a few times. Four PCR rounds used nested alpha and beta constant region primers plus the SP2 primer. One entry per CDR3 protein results from TCRdb running MiXCR on the UMI-ligation and nested PCR reads. The data hold some 26,000 distinct CDR3 sequences, with 5% to 5.5% observed a single time. Germline V gene sequence: CDR1 MNHEY, CDR2 SMNVEV (reference sequence). This CDR3 is 14 amino acids long. Germline trimming cut 3 bases from V and 2 bases from J; bases unmatched to any gene: 3. The sample belongs to a study of naive and memory T cell subsets. A UMI-containing oligonucleotide was joined by 3' ligation to the TCR cDNA template. Adult healthy volunteers gave 2.5 ml peripheral blood for whole-blood RNA.

The J gene is TRBJ2-7, the V gene TRBV27; TRBD1 aligns across 8 bases. The sequencing input was blood. The clonotype was recovered from an adult in good health. In DNA, the CDR3 is TGTGCCAGCAGTTTCCAGACAGGGGCCTACGAGCAGTACTTC. It codes for CASSFQTGAYEQYF.